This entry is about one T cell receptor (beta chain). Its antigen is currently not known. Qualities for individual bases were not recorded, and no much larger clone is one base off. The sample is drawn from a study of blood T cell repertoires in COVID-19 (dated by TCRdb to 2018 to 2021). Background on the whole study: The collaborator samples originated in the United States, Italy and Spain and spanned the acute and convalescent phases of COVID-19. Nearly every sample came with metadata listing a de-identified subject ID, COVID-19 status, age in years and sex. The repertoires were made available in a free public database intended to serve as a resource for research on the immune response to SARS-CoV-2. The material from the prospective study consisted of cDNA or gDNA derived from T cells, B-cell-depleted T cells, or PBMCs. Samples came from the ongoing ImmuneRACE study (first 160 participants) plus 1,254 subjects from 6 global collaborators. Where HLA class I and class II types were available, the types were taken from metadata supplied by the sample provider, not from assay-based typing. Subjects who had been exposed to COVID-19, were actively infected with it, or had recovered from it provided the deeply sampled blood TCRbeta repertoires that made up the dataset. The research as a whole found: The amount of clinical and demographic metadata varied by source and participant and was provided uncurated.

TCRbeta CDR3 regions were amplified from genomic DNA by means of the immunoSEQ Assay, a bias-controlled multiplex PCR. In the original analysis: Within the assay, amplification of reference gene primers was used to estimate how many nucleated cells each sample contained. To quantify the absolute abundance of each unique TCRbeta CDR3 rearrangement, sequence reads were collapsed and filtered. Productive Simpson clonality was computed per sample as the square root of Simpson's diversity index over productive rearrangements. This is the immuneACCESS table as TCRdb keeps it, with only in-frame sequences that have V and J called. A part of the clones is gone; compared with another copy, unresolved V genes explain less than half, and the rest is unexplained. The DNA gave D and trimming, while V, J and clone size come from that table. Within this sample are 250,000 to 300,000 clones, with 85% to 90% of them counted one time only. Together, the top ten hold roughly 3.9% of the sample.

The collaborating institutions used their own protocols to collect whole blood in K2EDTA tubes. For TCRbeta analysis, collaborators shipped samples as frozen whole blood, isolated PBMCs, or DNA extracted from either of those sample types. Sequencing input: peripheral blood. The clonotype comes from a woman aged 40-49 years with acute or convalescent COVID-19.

Here is the DNA: TGTGCCAGCAGCTTGGACAGGGGGAACACTGAAGCTTTCTTT. The resulting protein is CASSLDRGNTEAFF. The chain joins TRBV11-3 to TRBJ1-1, with TRBD1 identical over 9 junction bases. Via the germline V gene, CDR1 is SGHNT and CDR2 YENEEA. Germline trimming: 3 bases from V, 1 base from J; junction bases outside gene matches: 0. The CDR3 holds 14 amino acids from the cysteine to the phenylalanine. The sequence is cut down to CDR3 DNA, 42 bases in frame from base 1.